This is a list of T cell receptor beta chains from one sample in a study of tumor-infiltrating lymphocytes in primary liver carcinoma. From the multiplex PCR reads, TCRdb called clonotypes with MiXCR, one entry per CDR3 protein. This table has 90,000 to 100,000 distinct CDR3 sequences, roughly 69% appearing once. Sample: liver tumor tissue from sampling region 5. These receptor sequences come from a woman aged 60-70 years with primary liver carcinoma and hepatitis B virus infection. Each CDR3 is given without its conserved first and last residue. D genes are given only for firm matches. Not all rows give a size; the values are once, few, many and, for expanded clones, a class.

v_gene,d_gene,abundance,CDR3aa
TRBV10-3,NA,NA,AISEWQGSSGANVLT
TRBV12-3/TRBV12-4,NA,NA,DSSLAGRQPQH
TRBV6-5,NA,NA,VSSYGSYNPPLH
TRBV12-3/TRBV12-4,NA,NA,TSSFLRGGPNQPQH
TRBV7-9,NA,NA,ASRWGRDRPQH
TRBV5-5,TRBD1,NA,ASSKAGGTGKESWQY
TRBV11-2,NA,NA,ASRAGLNNYGYT
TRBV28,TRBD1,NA,ASSPPGTGITGELF
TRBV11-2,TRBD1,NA,TSSLAGQAITDTQY
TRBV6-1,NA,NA,ASSDPGIWAYNGQF
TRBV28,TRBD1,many,AGAGGLNNYGYT
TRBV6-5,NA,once,DSSQVTGAAGDYT
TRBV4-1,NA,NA,ASSHPGEEGREQY
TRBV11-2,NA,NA,ASTFGQGLFYEQF
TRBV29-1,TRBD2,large,SVEGLEAQY
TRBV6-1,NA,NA,ASSDYGETYKQY
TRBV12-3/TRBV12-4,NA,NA,ASSADKHNEQF
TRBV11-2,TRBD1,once,ANSPLPGQGGTGELF
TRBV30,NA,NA,AWSVSGRGDTQY
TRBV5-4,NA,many,ASSLITLGDTEAF
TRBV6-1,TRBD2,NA,ASSETSWGANVLT
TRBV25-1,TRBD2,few,ASSEGLAGGNEQF
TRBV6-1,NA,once,ASPQSNQPQH
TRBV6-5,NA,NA,ASNYLWDGPEAF
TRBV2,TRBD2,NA,ANSEGVSGRTDTQY
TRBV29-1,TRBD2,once,SVGTSGSWAPYEQQ
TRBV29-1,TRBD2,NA,SAAGLAGVSTYEQY
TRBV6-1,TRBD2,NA,ANSPALAGGGDTQY
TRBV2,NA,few,ASRGDSGYPF
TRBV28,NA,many,ASSLGTGTLNTEAF
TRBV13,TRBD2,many,ASRDSGRNAGELF
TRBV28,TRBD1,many,ATGTGPYGYT
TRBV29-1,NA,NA,CVTEQEFYEQY
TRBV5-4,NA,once,ASSLNKLSYNEQF
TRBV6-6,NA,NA,TSNLGTDTQY
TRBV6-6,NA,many,ASNVNRGSSYNSPLH
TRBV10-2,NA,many,ASSDGRYQETQY
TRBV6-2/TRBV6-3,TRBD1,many,ASARQINLNRGRRYEQY
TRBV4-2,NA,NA,ASSSLGAAVSSGANILT
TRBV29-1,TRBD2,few,STTTSGHEQF
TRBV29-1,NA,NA,RAQTTQSSGNTIY
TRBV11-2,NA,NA,ASSLLRTGTF
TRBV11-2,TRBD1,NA,ASSRSGQGLIETQY
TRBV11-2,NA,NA,ASSLGRETGPNSPLH
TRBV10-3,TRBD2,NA,VISESTSGVAENIQY
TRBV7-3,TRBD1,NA,ASSSRGTDPQY
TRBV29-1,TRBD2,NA,SVRTSGSDTQY
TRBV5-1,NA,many,ASSLLRGNYEQY
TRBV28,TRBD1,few,ASTQDRANTEAF
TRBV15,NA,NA,ATSSIGIGANVLT